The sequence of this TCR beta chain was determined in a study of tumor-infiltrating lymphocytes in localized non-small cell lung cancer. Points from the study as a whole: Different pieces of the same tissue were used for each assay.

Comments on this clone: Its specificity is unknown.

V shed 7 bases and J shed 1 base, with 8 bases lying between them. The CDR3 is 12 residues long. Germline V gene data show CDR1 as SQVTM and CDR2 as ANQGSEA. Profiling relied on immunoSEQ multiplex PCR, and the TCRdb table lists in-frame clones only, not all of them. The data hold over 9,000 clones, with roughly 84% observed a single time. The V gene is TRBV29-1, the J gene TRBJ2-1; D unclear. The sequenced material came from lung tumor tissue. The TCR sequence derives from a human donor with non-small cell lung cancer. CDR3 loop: CSAGISYNEQFF. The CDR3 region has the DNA TGCAGCGCTGGGATTTCCTACAATGAGCAGTTCTTC.